Listed here are 32 T cell receptor beta chains from one sample, sequenced in a study of PD-L1 blockade in urothelial cancer. Time point noted: peripheral blood 6 weeks after treatment start. TCRdb's copy holds only in-frame clones and misses some; the assay was immunoSEQ multiplex PCR. The sample lists 38,000 or so clones, around 84% occurring once. Source: PBMCs, taken around atezolizumab (anti-PD-L1) treatment. The receptors originated from a man aged 40-55 years with urothelial cancer.

The rearrangement joins TRBV15 to TRBJ2-1; a possible D gene is TRBD2 (6 bases). CDR1 and CDR2 (germline): LNHNV, YYDKDF (reference sequence). CDR3 length: 15 residues. The ends were cut back, 5 bases at V and 0 bases at J, with 11 bases in the middle. The CDR3 DNA reads as TGTGCCACCAGCCGGGACTCCGTCTCCTACAATGAGCAGTTCTTC. Translation gives CATSRDSVSYNEQFF.

The chain combines TRBV7-8 with TRBJ2-6; D might be TRBD2 (6 bases). Germline-derived CDR1 and CDR2 are SGHVS and FQNEAQ. Trimming left V 5 bases short and J 1 base short, with 18 bases between. The CDR3 runs to 18 residues. CDR3: CASSVISGLGSGANVLTF. For the CDR3, the DNA is TGTGCCAGCAGCGTAATTTCGGGACTGGGTTCTGGGGCCAACGTCCTGACTTTC. Together with reference TRBV7-8 and TRBJ2-6, the CDR3 gives the full variable domain: GAGVSQSPRYKVAKRGQDVALRCDPISGHVSLFWYQQALGQGPEFLTYFQNEAQLDKSGLPSDRFFAERPEGSVSTLKIQRTQQEDSAVYLCASSVISGLGSGANVLTFGAGSRLTVL.

The rearrangement uses TRBV29-1 and TRBJ2-1; TRBD1 matches 8 bases. CDR3 length: 12 amino acids. In germline, CDR1 is SQVTM, CDR2 ANQGSEA. Trimming at V came to 4 bases and at J to 9 bases, leaving 5 bases not matched to a gene. The CDR3 spells CSVGRTGSEQFF. The DNA for the CDR3 is TGCAGCGTTGGTCGGACAGGGAGTGAGCAGTTCTTC.

This chain connects TRBV7-2 to TRBJ1-1; maybe TRBD1 (5 bases). Trimming pared 1 base from V and 4 bases from J, leaving 7 bases between. The length of the CDR3 is 13 residues. The V gene's germline CDR1 is SGHTA and CDR2 FQGNSA. CDR3 sequence reads: CASSLGGPTEAFF. The CDR3 DNA follows: TGTGCCAGCAGCTTAGGGGGCCCCACTGAAGCTTTCTTT.

The chain has TRBV28 and TRBJ2-3; 9 bases agree with TRBD2. With V trimmed by 3 bases and J by 0 bases, 4 bases remained unmatched. The CDR3 covers 16 residues. CDR1 is MDHEN, CDR2 SYDVKM, per germline. This CDR3 reads CASSLVTSGSTDTQYF. The CDR3 DNA reads as TGTGCCAGCAGTTTGGTGACTAGCGGAAGCACAGATACGCAGTATTTT.

The chain has TRBV18 and TRBJ2-7; 7 nucleotides agree with TRBD1. This CDR3 has 15 residues. With 5 bases clipped from V and 4 bases from J, the junction kept 11 bases outside the gene matches. In germline, CDR1 is KGHSH, CDR2 LQKENI. DNA for the CDR3: TGTGCCAGCTCAGCCTACAGGGGTGCGTCGTACGAGCAGTACTTC. Its protein product is CASSAYRGASYEQYF.

This clone has only one observation. The rearrangement uses TRBV27 and TRBJ2-7, with D possibly TRBD2 on 6 matching bases. V was cut by 8 bases and J by 0 bases, with 14 bases left in between. Per the germline V gene, CDR1 is MNHEY and CDR2 is SMNVEV (reference sequence). CDR3 length equals 14 residues. The CDR3 nucleotides are TGTGCCAGCGGCCGGGACTTGAGCTCCTACGAGCAGTACTTC. Amino acid sequence: CASGRDLSSYEQYF.

The table lists this clone with a count of one. V gene TRBV6-5 combines with J gene TRBJ2-7, with D perhaps matching TRBD2 (5 bases). CDR3 size: 14 residues. Between the trimmed V and J ends, which lost 10 bases and 1 base, there was a span of 17 bases. Germline V gene lookup returns CDR1 MNHEY and CDR2 SVGAGI. This chain's CDR3 is CATRRGLESYEQYF. The CDR3, as DNA: TGTGCCACACGACGAGGGCTGGAATCCTACGAGCAGTACTTC.

The DNA for the CDR3 is TGTGCCATCAGTGAGGCCGGGACTAGAGGGACAGATACGCAGTATTTT. Amino acid sequence: CAISEAGTRGTDTQYF. J is TRBJ2-3 and V is TRBV10-3; 8 positions agree with TRBD2. The J segment lost 3 bases and the V segment lost 2 bases, leaving 7 bases of the junction unmatched. CDR3 length: 16 amino acids. CDR1 is ENHRY, CDR2 SYGVKD, per germline.

The genes are TRBV6-5 and TRBJ1-1; 8 nucleotides match TRBD1. V lost 2 bases, J lost 1 base, and 3 bases stayed unmatched. This CDR3 comprises 15 residues. Germline-derived CDR1 and CDR2 are MNHEY and SVGAGI. The CDR3 spells CASSYTGTGNTEAFF. For the CDR3, the DNA is TGTGCCAGCAGTTACACCGGGACAGGGAACACTGAAGCTTTCTTT.

This chain joins TRBV18 and TRBJ2-7; D possibly corresponds to TRBD1 (5 bases). The CDR3 spans 16 residues. In germline, CDR1 is KGHSH, CDR2 LQKENI. Trimming took off 3 bases at V and 2 bases at J, with 17 bases between the two ends. The CDR3 sequence: CASSPGGHGSTYEQYF. CDR3 coding DNA: TGTGCCAGCTCACCGGGCGGACATGGTAGTACCTACGAGCAGTACTTC.

CDR3 protein: CAWGGSPHQPQHF. The CDR3 DNA reads as TGTGCCTGGGGGGGGAGTCCCCATCAGCCCCAGCATTTT. The chain joins TRBV30 to TRBJ1-5, with D possibly being TRBD1 (5 bases). The V gene lost 5 bases and the J gene lost 5 bases, with 13 bases spanning the gap. CDR1 and CDR2 from the germline V gene are GTSNPN and SVGIG (reference sequence). This CDR3 has 13 amino acids.

V usage is TRBV4-2 and J usage is TRBJ2-1; 13 bases are shared with TRBD2. Unmatched junction bases numbered 6, after V lost 4 bases and J lost 6 bases. Per germline, CDR1 LGHNA and CDR2 YNFKEQ. This CDR3 is 16 amino acids long. CDR3 nucleotides: TGTGCCAGCAGCCCCGTACTAGCGGGAGGGCCCAATGAGCAGTTCTTC. Amino acids: CASSPVLAGGPNEQFF.

This chain connects TRBV9 to TRBJ2-1, with 7 nucleotides matching TRBD2. The germline V gene has CDR1 SGDLS and CDR2 YYNGEE. The length of the CDR3 is 15 residues. V trimming: 1 base; J trimming: 4 bases; junction bases outside the gene matches: 5. In DNA, the CDR3 is TGTGCCAGCAGCGTACAGCTAGCGGAATACAATGAGCAGTTCTTC. Amino acid sequence: CASSVQLAEYNEQFF.

The V and J genes are TRBV5-6 and TRBJ1-2, with TRBD1 matching 10 bases. The CDR3 has 12 residues. Germline CDR1 and CDR2: SGHDT and YYEEEE. Unmatched junction bases numbered 4, after V lost 4 bases and J lost 10 bases. CDR3 DNA: TGTGCCAGCAGCCAGACAGGGGGCTTCTACACCTTC. Amino acid sequence: CASSQTGGFYTF.

V gene TRBV10-2 combines with J gene TRBJ1-1; 12 bases fit TRBD1. The germline V gene has CDR1 WSHSY and CDR2 SAAADI. V was pared by 3 bases and J by 5 bases, with 4 bases of the junction left unmatched. The length of the CDR3 is 15 residues. CDR3 loop: CASSEGTGGLTEAFF. The DNA for the CDR3 is TGCGCCAGCAGTGAAGGGACAGGGGGCTTAACTGAAGCTTTCTTT.

The chain combines TRBV7-3 with TRBJ2-1; 12 nucleotides agree with TRBD1. CDR1 and CDR2 (germline): SGHTA, FQGTGA. The trim removed 5 bases at V and 8 bases at J, leaving 4 bases unmatched. This CDR3 is built from 14 residues. CDR3 residues: CASSTGTGGHEQFF. DNA of the CDR3: TGTGCCAGCAGCACCGGGACAGGGGGCCATGAGCAGTTCTTC.

This chain links TRBV6-5 with TRBJ2-7; weak D call: TRBD1 (5 bases). Germline V lookup: CDR1 MNHEY, CDR2 SVGAGI. Trimming pared 8 bases from V and 2 bases from J, leaving 10 bases between. This CDR3 has 12 amino acids. CDR3 bases: TGTGCCAGCGGTGCAGGGCCCTACGAGCAGTACTTC. Its protein is CASGAGPYEQYF.

The chain recombines TRBV4-1 with TRBJ2-5; perhaps TRBD2 as D (5 bases). Looked up from germline, CDR1 is MGHRA and CDR2 is YSYEKL. Trimming pared 3 bases from V and 6 bases from J, leaving 17 bases between. The CDR3 consists of 15 residues. CDR3 sequence reads: CASSHTGNLEKTQYF. CDR3 bases: TGCGCCAGCAGCCACACGGGAAACCTGGAGAAGACCCAGTACTTC.

The rearrangement links TRBV2 to TRBJ1-3, with TRBD1 identical over 10 bases. Germline CDR1 is SNHLY and CDR2 is FYNNEI. V lost 6 bases to trimming and J lost 5 bases; unmatched junction nucleotides: 10. The CDR3 is 16 residues long. The CDR3 DNA sequence: TGTGCCAGCAGCTCCTACCAGACAGGGGGCAGAAACACCATATATTTT. Translated: CASSSYQTGGRNTIYF.

The V and J genes are TRBV29-1 and TRBJ2-1; maybe TRBD1 (5 bases). V dropped 8 bases and J dropped 0 bases, with 17 bases sitting between them. Germline V gene lookup returns CDR1 SQVTM and CDR2 ANQGSEA. There are 15 residues in the CDR3. CDR3 nucleotides: TGCAGCTCCCGTAGGGGAACAAGCTCCTACAATGAGCAGTTCTTC. This codes for CSSRRGTSSYNEQFF.

This chain links TRBV10-3 with TRBJ1-5, with 9 nucleotides matching TRBD1. The ends lost 7 bases at V and 15 bases at J; junction bases unmatched: 13. This CDR3 is built from 13 residues. Germline V lookup: CDR1 ENHRY, CDR2 SYGVKD. CDR3 bases: TGTGCCATCAATTCGGGACAGGGTAGTTATTGGCATTTT. Translation: CAINSGQGSYWHF.

The V call is TRBV5-4, the J call TRBJ2-7, with D uncertain. V was shortened by 4 bases and J by 4 bases, with 12 bases between the two germline ends. Germline values: CDR1 SGHNT, CDR2 YYREEE (reference sequence). The CDR3 contains 13 residues. In nucleotides, the CDR3 is TGTGCCAGCAGCCGACAAGTCGGTTACGAGCAGTACTTC. It translates to CASSRQVGYEQYF. Full variable domain (outside the CDR3, taken from reference TRBV5-4 and TRBJ2-7): ETGVTQSPTHLIKTRGQQVTLRCSSQSGHNTVSWYQQALGQGPQFIFQYYREEENGRGNFPPRFSGLQFPNYSSELNVNALELDDSALYLCASSRQVGYEQYFGPGTRLTVT.

The rearrangement joins TRBV4-2 to TRBJ2-3, with TRBD2 matching over 10 bases. V dropped 5 bases and J dropped 0; count of bases not matched to a gene: 14. The CDR3 totals 19 residues. The germline CDR1 and CDR2 sequences are LGHNA and YNFKEQ. The CDR3 loop is CASSAVGLAGEESTDTQYF. The CDR3 region has the DNA TGTGCCAGCAGCGCTGTGGGGCTAGCGGGAGAGGAAAGCACAGATACGCAGTATTTT.

This clone has just a few counts. The chain has TRBV4-2 and TRBJ1-1; the D is unclear. Trimming took 5 bases from V and 5 from J, leaving 6 bases between them. The germline gives CDR1 LGHNA, CDR2 YNFKEQ. The CDR3 loop spans 11 amino acids. The DNA for the CDR3 is TGTGCCAGCAGCTCGGGTACTGAAGCTTTCTTT. Translation: CASSSGTEAFF.

The chain links TRBV19 to TRBJ2-2; D perhaps matches TRBD1 (6 bases). Looked up from germline, CDR1 is LNHDA and CDR2 is SQIVND (reference sequence). The CDR3 is made up of 13 amino acids. The V end was cut by 7 bases, the J end by 4 bases, with 10 bases between. For the CDR3, the DNA is TGTGCCAGTATGGACAGCCCCACCGGGGAGCTGTTTTTT. Encoded protein: CASMDSPTGELFF.

The genes are TRBV6-5 and TRBJ1-1, with TRBD1 identical over 7 bases. Germline CDR1 reads MNHEY; CDR2 reads SVGAGI. V dropped 6 bases and J dropped 3; count of bases not matched to a gene: 4. CDR3 length: 13 residues. CDR3 DNA sequence: TGTGCCAGCAGGCCAACAGGGGACACTGAAGCTTTCTTT. Translation: CASRPTGDTEAFF.

The rearrangement uses TRBV5-1 and TRBJ2-2; D perhaps matches TRBD1 (5 bases). The CDR3 contains 15 residues. Germline CDR1 reads SGHRS; CDR2 reads YFSETQ. V was clipped by 3 bases and J by 6 bases, with 15 bases between them. The CDR3 bases are TGCGCCAGCAGCTCCAAGGGCAGGGTGGCCGGGGAGCTGTTTTTT. Protein: CASSSKGRVAGELFF.

The genes are TRBV28 and TRBJ2-3; the D is unclear. The CDR3 runs to 13 residues. The V and J ends lost 7 bases and 2 bases respectively, with 10 bases between them. Per germline, CDR1 MDHEN and CDR2 SYDVKM. The CDR3, as DNA: TGTGCCAGCATGGGCCACAACACAGATACGCAGTATTTT. Protein sequence: CASMGHNTDTQYF.

The chain joins TRBV6-5 to TRBJ1-4; 7 nucleotides match TRBD1. Per the germline V gene, CDR1 is MNHEY and CDR2 is SVGAGI. V trimming: 7 bases; J trimming: 8 bases; junction bases outside the gene matches: 10. The CDR3 spans 14 residues. In DNA, the CDR3 is TGTGCCAGCACCCGTGACAGGGAGACCGAAAAACTGTTTTTT. This translates into CASTRDRETEKLFF.

This clone appeared once. The chain has TRBV7-3 and TRBJ2-7; 9 nucleotides match TRBD2. Germline V gene lookup returns CDR1 SGHTA and CDR2 FQGTGA. This CDR3 contains 13 residues. With V trimmed by 3 bases and J by 5 bases, 2 bases remained unmatched. The CDR3 loop is CASSLGGRDEQYF. In DNA form, the CDR3 reads TGTGCCAGCAGCTTGGGCGGGAGGGACGAGCAGTACTTC.

This clone was detected once. The chain recombines TRBV5-1 with TRBJ2-3, with TRBD1 identical over 9 bases. Germline values: CDR1 SGHRS, CDR2 YFSETQ. The CDR3 runs to 18 residues. V was pared by 5 bases and J by 0 bases, with 13 bases of the junction left unmatched. The CDR3 nucleotides read TGCGCCAGCAGTTTCCTAGGACAGGGGACCTTAAGCACAGATACGCAGTATTTT. This encodes CASSFLGQGTLSTDTQYF.